This T cell receptor beta chain derives from a study of early T cells in non-severe SARS-CoV-2 infection. The V and J ends lost 10 bases and 2 bases respectively, with 12 bases between them. The CDR3 consists of 13 residues. Germline-derived CDR1 and CDR2 are MNHNY and SVGAGI (reference sequence). Each CDR3 protein gets one entry after TCRdb re-called the 5' RACE reads with MiXCR. Altogether 29,000 or so distinct CDR3 sequences are present, 9.5% to 10% being singletons, with the ten largest covering roughly 13%. Material for sequencing was whole blood. The chain combines TRBV6-6 with TRBJ2-1; D may be TRBD2 (6 bases). The source of this sequence is an adult who was a healthcare worker with PCR-confirmed SARS-CoV-2 infection or an uninfected control (not recorded which). The CDR3 DNA reads as TGTGCCATTCGTCCGGGGGCCTACAATGAGCAGTTCTTC. Its translation: CAIRPGAYNEQFF.